This T cell receptor beta chain emerged from a study of cytomegalovirus exposure and HLA in healthy donors. Across the study: Earlier results showed some 120 million unique TCR beta sequences derived from about 179 million T cells.

13 Jbeta primers and 60 Vbeta primers were used for the PCR. The protocol was immunoSEQ multiplex PCR, while the TCRdb copy is restricted to in-frame clones and leaves out a portion. The sample lists 45,000 to 65,000 clones, 70% to 85% seen once, with roughly 3.4% in the top ten. Sequencing used PBMCs. This clonotype originated in a woman in her forties in good health and CMV-seropositive.

The CDR3 sequence is CASSGRTGGPETQYF. The DNA of the CDR3 is TGTGCCAGCAGCGGACGGACAGGGGGCCCGGAGACCCAGTACTTC. The chain links TRBV9 to TRBJ2-5; the match to TRBD1 covers 11 bases. The germline V gene has CDR1 SGDLS and CDR2 YYNGEE. The V and J ends lost 3 bases and 5 bases, in that order; junction bases with no gene match: 6. The CDR3 sequence is 15 residues long.